This T cell receptor (beta chain) was identified during a study of T-cell reconstitution after alpha-beta-depleted transplantation in children. Preparation of the TCRbeta library was carried out with unique molecular identifiers. TCRdb re-called the PCR reads with MiXCR, one entry per CDR3 protein. The sample consists of some 590,000 distinct CDR3 sequences, roughly a tenth of them appearing once. Trimming removed 4 bases from V and 0 bases from J; junction bases left unmatched: 4. This CDR3 region has 17 residues. The sequence derives from a human donor who donated a stem cell graft to a child with acute myeloid leukemia. The sequencing used PBMCs from the stem cell graft donor, collected from the stem cell graft. The chain recombines TRBV12-3 or TRBV12-4 with TRBJ2-1, with TRBD2 matching over 12 bases. The CDR3 bases are TGTGCCAGCAGTTCCCCGACTAGCGGGAGCTCCTACAATGAGCAGTTCTTC. Its protein product is CASSSPTSGSSYNEQFF.